These 23 T cell receptor beta chains came from one sample sequenced in a study of cytomegalovirus exposure and HLA in healthy donors. The data were produced by immunoSEQ multiplex PCR, yet TCRdb's version contains in-frame clones alone and is incomplete. The sample consists of 130,000 to 150,000 clones, 89% of them appearing once. Sequences were obtained from PBMCs. These receptors came from a woman aged 18-29 years in good health and CMV-seropositive.

V is TRBV4-1 and J is TRBJ2-2, with D uncertain. Germline V lookup: CDR1 MGHRA, CDR2 YSYEKL. The V and J ends lost 1 base and 6 bases respectively, with 9 bases between them. This CDR3 region has 14 residues. The CDR3 sequence is CASSQVNPAGELFF. CDR3 coding DNA: TGCGCCAGCAGCCAAGTTAACCCAGCCGGGGAGCTGTTTTTT.

The gene calls are TRBV28 and TRBJ1-2, with TRBD1 identical over 7 bases. The CDR3 is 13 residues long. V lost 7 bases, J lost 0 bases, and 2 bases stayed unmatched. Germline V gene lookup returns CDR1 MDHEN and CDR2 SYDVKM. The CDR3 spells CASKDRANYGYTF. DNA of the CDR3: TGTGCCAGCAAAGACAGGGCTAACTATGGCTACACCTTC.

The chain links TRBV5-6 to TRBJ2-7; no clear D. This CDR3 has 11 residues. The germline gives CDR1 SGHDT, CDR2 YYEEEE. Trimming pared 0 bases from V and 11 bases from J, leaving 9 bases between. The CDR3 sequence: CASSLGDNEYF. The DNA of the CDR3 is TGTGCCAGCAGCTTGGGCGACAATGAGTACTTC.

V is TRBV4-3 and J is TRBJ2-2; D not certain. CDR1 and CDR2 (germline): LGHNA, YSLEER. This CDR3 contains 15 residues. Trimming cost V 1 base and J 3 bases, with 9 bases left between them. CDR3 DNA sequence: TGCGCCAGCAGCCAAGGGCTAGTCGACACCGGGGAGCTGTTTTTT. Translating it yields CASSQGLVDTGELFF.

The V call is TRBV28, the J call TRBJ2-4; 10 nucleotides match TRBD1. The CDR3 runs 13 residues. From germline, CDR1 is MDHEN and CDR2 SYDVKM. Trimming took 6 bases from V and 9 from J; bases not matched to a gene: 5. Written as DNA, the CDR3 is TGTGCCAGCAGCGGGACAGGGGATACCATTCAGTACTTC. It translates to CASSGTGDTIQYF.

The chain joins TRBV9 to TRBJ2-2; 8 bases agree with TRBD1. Losses at the gene ends were 7 bases for V and 2 bases for J; bases not matched to a gene: 4. Germline values: CDR1 SGDLS, CDR2 YYNGEE. CDR3 length: 14 amino acids. The CDR3 sequence is CASQGTGNTGELFF. The CDR3 nucleotides are TGTGCCAGCCAAGGGACAGGAAACACCGGGGAGCTGTTTTTT.

The rearrangement joins TRBV18 to TRBJ1-2, with 7 bases aligning to TRBD1. V gave up 3 bases and J gave up 8 bases; unmatched junction bases: 9. Germline V gives CDR1 KGHSH, CDR2 LQKENI. This CDR3 is built from 14 residues. CDR3 in amino acids: CASSPATGSEGYTF. CDR3 sequence (DNA): TGTGCCAGCTCACCTGCGACAGGGTCGGAAGGCTACACCTTC. The full variable domain, with the rest looked up from reference TRBV18 and TRBJ1-2, is NAGVMQNPRHLVRRRGQEARLRCSPMKGHSHVYWYRQLPEEGLKFMVYLQKENIIDESGMPKERFSAEFPKEGPSILRIQQVVRGDSAAYFCASSPATGSEGYTFGSGTRLTVV.

The chain is built from TRBV12-2 and TRBJ2-2; TRBD2 is the table's D call and was not checked against the DNA. TRBV12-2 is tagged as a pseudogene. The CDR3 contains 10 residues. CDR3 sequence: CASRFMELFF. The CDR3 nucleotides are TGTGCAAGTCGCTTTATGGAGCTGTTTTTT.

V gene TRBV7-8 combines with J gene TRBJ2-7; 7 positions agree with TRBD2. CDR3 length: 15 residues. Losses at the gene ends were 5 bases for V and 0 bases for J; bases not matched to a gene: 7. CDR1 is SGHVS and CDR2 is FQNEAQ in the germline V gene. The CDR3 is CASSMNSGASYEQYF. The DNA of the CDR3 is TGTGCCAGCAGCATGAACAGCGGGGCCTCCTACGAGCAGTACTTC.

This clone was recorded only once. The J gene is TRBJ2-6, the V gene TRBV5-1; no firm D call. The length of the CDR3 is 15 residues. Germline V gives CDR1 SGHRS, CDR2 YFSETQ. V was pared by 0 bases and J by 1 base, with 5 bases between. CDR3 protein: CASSLGESGANVLTF. Written as DNA, the CDR3 is TGCGCCAGCAGCTTGGGAGAGTCTGGGGCCAACGTCCTGACTTTC.

The CDR3 DNA reads TGTGCCAGCAGTGCGGGGGGAGGTTACAAGAACACCGGGGAGCTGTTTTTT. Protein: CASSAGGGYKNTGELFF. This sequence joins TRBV6-1 and TRBJ2-2; 7 positions match TRBD2. Trimming took 4 bases from V and 1 from J; bases not matched to a gene: 9. The length of the CDR3 is 17 residues. Germline V gives CDR1 MNHNS, CDR2 SASEGT.

The V gene is TRBV6-1, the J gene TRBJ1-5, with D possibly being TRBD1 (5 bases). Germline CDR1 MNHNS, CDR2 SASEGT. Trimming stripped 9 bases from V and 2 bases from J, with 17 bases between. There are 15 residues in the CDR3. The CDR3 protein is CASFRGGIGNQPQHF. In nucleotides, the CDR3 is TGTGCCAGTTTCCGGGGGGGTATCGGCAATCAGCCCCAGCATTTT.

This clone was counted only a few times. The chain has TRBV10-1 and TRBJ1-6, with TRBD1 matching over 11 bases. This CDR3 is 16 amino acids long. V lost 6 bases to trimming and J lost 2 bases; unmatched junction nucleotides: 3. Germline V gene lookup returns CDR1 WNHNN and CDR2 SYGVQD (reference sequence). The CDR3 region is CASSGGQGAYNSPLHF. The CDR3 coding sequence is TGCGCCAGCAGCGGGGGACAGGGGGCCTATAATTCACCCCTCCACTTT.

The chain combines TRBV25-1 with TRBJ2-7; D gene uncertain. Germline V gives CDR1 MGHDK, CDR2 SYGVNS. V was shortened by 1 base and J by 2 bases, with 12 bases between the two germline ends. The CDR3 spans 15 residues. The CDR3 protein is CASSELKPPPYEQYF. CDR3 DNA sequence: TGTGCCAGCAGTGAATTGAAGCCGCCCCCCTACGAGCAGTACTTC.

CDR3 sequence (DNA): TGCGCCAGCAGCTCGTCCTCACAGGGGGTTGAAGGCTACACCTTC. Translating it yields CASSSSSQGVEGYTF. The rearrangement joins TRBV5-1 to TRBJ1-2; 8 bases are shared with TRBD1. Germline V gives CDR1 SGHRS, CDR2 YFSETQ. V dropped 3 bases and J dropped 8; count of bases not matched to a gene: 12. CDR3 size: 15 residues.

The V call is TRBV5-1, the J call TRBJ2-3; TRBD1 matches 8 bases. The germline V gene encodes CDR1 SGHRS and CDR2 YFSETQ. The CDR3 sequence is 16 residues long. With 3 bases clipped from V and 1 base from J, the junction kept 7 bases outside the gene matches. CDR3 loop: CASSYRTGSGTDTQYF. Written as DNA, the CDR3 is TGCGCCAGCAGCTACCGGACAGGGTCGGGCACAGATACGCAGTATTTT.

This chain uses TRBV7-2 with TRBJ1-1, with 9 positions matching TRBD1. J gave up 1 base and V 5 bases, and 5 bases lay outside the gene matches. The CDR3 loop spans 15 amino acids. The V gene's germline CDR1 is SGHTA and CDR2 FQGNSA. CDR3 sequence: CASSRDRVGNTEAFF. The CDR3 DNA follows: TGTGCCAGCAGCCGGGACAGGGTGGGGAACACTGAAGCTTTCTTT.

This rearrangement joins TRBV15 to TRBJ1-1, with 11 bases matching TRBD1. The germline V gene encodes CDR1 LNHNV and CDR2 YYDKDF (reference sequence). Unmatched junction bases numbered 2, after V lost 4 bases and J lost 1 base. The CDR3 length is 15 residues. In DNA form, the CDR3 reads TGTGCCACCAGCATAGGACAGGGGGCGAACACTGAAGCTTTCTTT. Its translation is CATSIGQGANTEAFF.

This clone was seen a handful of times. This chain connects TRBV18 to TRBJ1-4, with D possibly TRBD1 on 6 matching bases. This CDR3 region has 15 residues. Germline V CDR1 and CDR2: KGHSH, LQKENI. The V end was cut by 6 bases, the J end by 8 bases, with 19 bases between. CDR3 in amino acids: CASSGSGGHAEKLFF. As DNA, the CDR3 is TGTGCCAGCTCCGGAAGCGGGGGGCACGCCGAAAAACTGTTTTTT.

The chain has TRBV7-2 and TRBJ2-1, with TRBD1 identical over 8 bases. Germline lookup yields CDR1 SGHTA and CDR2 FQGNSA. This CDR3 has 14 residues. V trimming: 5 bases; J trimming: 10 bases; junction bases outside the gene matches: 10. The CDR3 region is CASSLRGRAREQFF. CDR3 coding DNA: TGTGCCAGCAGCCTCAGGGGGCGGGCGCGGGAGCAGTTCTTC.

This CDR3 is CASSQLAGGYEQYF. The CDR3 nucleotides are TGTGCCAGCAGCCAACTCGCAGGGGGCTACGAGCAGTACTTC. The chain uses TRBV14 and TRBJ2-7; 7 nucleotides line up with TRBD1. The CDR3 consists of 14 residues. Per the germline V gene, CDR1 is SGHDN and CDR2 is FVKESK. V lost 2 bases and J lost 3; bases outside the gene matches: 4.

The chain recombines TRBV11-2 with TRBJ2-7, with a weak D call TRBD2 (6 bases). The CDR3 runs 16 residues. V was shortened by 5 bases and J by 2 bases, with 19 bases between the two germline ends. From germline, CDR1 is SGHAT and CDR2 FQNNGV. The CDR3 loop is CASSPGTFLGPYEQYF. The CDR3 DNA reads as TGTGCCAGCAGCCCGGGGACTTTTCTCGGCCCCTACGAGCAGTACTTC. The complete variable domain, with remaining parts taken from reference TRBV11-2 and TRBJ2-7, reads EAGVAQSPRYKIIEKRQSVAFWCNPISGHATLYWYQQILGQGPKLLIQFQNNGVVDDSQLPKDRFSAERLKGVDSTLKIQPAKLEDSAVYLCASSPGTFLGPYEQYFGPGTRLTVT.

V gene TRBV27 combines with J gene TRBJ2-7; D is unclear. CDR3 length equals 12 residues. Trimming removed 6 bases from V and 0 bases from J, with 6 bases in between. Germline CDR1 is MNHEY and CDR2 is SMNVEV (reference sequence). The chain's CDR3 is CASSASSYEQYF. CDR3 DNA: TGTGCCAGCAGCGCGAGCTCCTACGAGCAGTACTTC.